This T cell receptor (beta chain) stems from a study of regulatory T cells in long-lasting Graves disease. This clonotype was picked up many times. Its antigen remains unknown. Whole-study findings and limits: Because few samples were included, accuracy may have been lower.

Combining iRepertoire HTBI primers with Arm-PCR of CDR3 regions, the authors built TCR beta libraries. In TCRdb, the multiplex PCR reads were re-called with MiXCR into one record per CDR3 protein. This sample has about half a million distinct CDR3 sequences; more than 10% occur once, and the top ten carry roughly 8.9%. Indicated time point: newly diagnosed GD, antithyroid drugs for less than 3 months. TCR sequences were obtained from RNA taken from PBMCs. The data were also submitted as part of a second study, on T cells in Graves' hyperthyroidism and ophthalmopathy. That source reports: Diagnosis rested on symptoms, serum thyroxine and TRAb, thyroid ultrasound, and orbital computed tomography.

The sequence derives from a young woman with Graves disease. The starting material was peripheral blood mononuclear cells (PBMCs), obtained at new diagnosis, from a patient treated with antithyroid drugs.

CDR3 DNA sequence: TGCAGTGCGCCTGACGGAGGAATCAATGAGCAGTTCTTC. Protein: CSAPDGGINEQFF. The chain combines TRBV20-1 with TRBJ2-1; D possibly corresponds to TRBD2 (5 bases). V was shortened by 6 bases and J by 6 bases, with 15 bases between the two germline ends. The CDR3 loop spans 13 amino acids. Germline CDR1 reads DFQATT; CDR2 reads SNEGSKA (reference sequence).